This TCR beta chain was recovered during a study of regulatory T cells in long-lasting Graves disease. Study in general: Persistent Graves' disease denoted over 5 years of antithyroid drugs plus positive TSH receptor antibodies.

The time point: persistent/refractory GD, antithyroid drugs over 5 years with positive TRAb. The TCR library used RNA extracted from PBMCs. TCR beta libraries were built with iRepertoire HTBI primers and Arm-PCR of CDR3 regions. TCRdb analysed the multiplex PCR reads with MiXCR anew, one entry per CDR3 protein. Of fewer than 450,000 distinct CDR3 sequences in the sample, under 25% were seen once. Germline-derived CDR1 and CDR2 are LNHDA and SQIVND (reference sequence). The CDR3 has 13 amino acids. V lost 6 bases and J 4 bases, leaving 10 bases between the germline ends. The sequencing used peripheral blood mononuclear cells (PBMCs), collected when the disease was refractory, from a patient treated with antithyroid drugs. The chain is built from TRBV19 and TRBJ2-1, with D possibly matching TRBD2 (6 bases). The clonotype was recovered from a female donor with Graves disease. The CDR3 DNA is TGTGCCAGTAGCAGCGGACTATACAATGAGCAGTTCTTC. It codes for CASSSGLYNEQFF. The complete variable domain, with remaining parts taken from reference TRBV19 and TRBJ2-1, reads DGGITQSPKYLFRKEGQNVTLSCEQNLNHDAMYWYRQDPGQGLRLIYYSQIVNDFQKGDIAEGYSVSREKKESFPLTVTSAQKNPTAFYLCASSSGLYNEQFFGPGTRLTVL.